The clone carrying this T cell receptor beta chain appeared a few times. Germline values: CDR1 SNHLY, CDR2 FYNNEI. The CDR3 runs 13 residues. The V gene end was trimmed by 4 bases and the J gene end by 4 bases; junction bases not matched to a gene: 3. The data belong to a study of T cell changes during pregnancy in multiple sclerosis. Method: immunoSEQ multiplex PCR; TCRdb's copy keeps in-frame clones and lacks some. The sample includes about 42,000 clones, around nine tenths of them seen just once. The material sequenced was CD4+ T cells from peripheral blood mononuclear cells, taken after pregnancy. The sequence was collected from a female donor with multiple sclerosis, enrolled in a pregnancy study. This chain connects TRBV2 to TRBJ1-1; 7 bases agree with TRBD1. The DNA for the CDR3 is TGTGCCAGCAGTGTCGACAGGGTCACTGAAGCTTTCTTT. Translation gives CASSVDRVTEAFF.